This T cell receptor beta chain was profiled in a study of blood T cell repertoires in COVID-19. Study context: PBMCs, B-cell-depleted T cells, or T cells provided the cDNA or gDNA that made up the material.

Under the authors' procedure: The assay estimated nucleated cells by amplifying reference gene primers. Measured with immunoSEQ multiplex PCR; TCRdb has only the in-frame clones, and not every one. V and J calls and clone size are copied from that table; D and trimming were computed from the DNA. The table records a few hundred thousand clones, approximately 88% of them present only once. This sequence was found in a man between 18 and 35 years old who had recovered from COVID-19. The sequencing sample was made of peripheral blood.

The CDR3 loop reads CASIVRVGINYGYTF. The CDR3 bases are TGTGCCAGCATCGTTAGGGTCGGGATCAACTATGGCTACACCTTC. The chain is built from TRBV21-1 and TRBJ1-2. TRBV21-1 is a documented pseudogene. The CDR3 has 15 amino acids.